The clone carrying this T cell receptor beta chain was seen repeatedly, ten times or more. Primers used in a second PCR of about 7 to 12 cycles were a sample-barcoded 5' primer and a J-beta primer mix. All samples gave at least 3 million CDR3-containing paired-end reads. A single record per CDR3 protein comes from TCRdb applying MiXCR to the 5' RACE reads. There are 550,000 to 650,000 distinct CDR3 sequences in the sample; approximately 30% occur only once, and approximately 14% lies in the top ten. There are 15 residues in the CDR3. Germline CDR1 SEHNR, CDR2 FQNEAQ (reference sequence). Trimming pared 1 base from V and 3 bases from J, leaving 10 bases between. The sample originates from a study of blood T cells in healthy people across ages.

The V gene is TRBV7-9, the J gene TRBJ2-4, with D tentatively TRBD2 (5 bases). The clonotype originates from a woman aged 80 or over in good health. The specimen sequenced was blood. CDR3 in DNA: TGTGCCAGCAGCTTAGGAGGGTCGGGCAAAAACATTCAGTACTTC. Amino acids: CASSLGGSGKNIQYF.